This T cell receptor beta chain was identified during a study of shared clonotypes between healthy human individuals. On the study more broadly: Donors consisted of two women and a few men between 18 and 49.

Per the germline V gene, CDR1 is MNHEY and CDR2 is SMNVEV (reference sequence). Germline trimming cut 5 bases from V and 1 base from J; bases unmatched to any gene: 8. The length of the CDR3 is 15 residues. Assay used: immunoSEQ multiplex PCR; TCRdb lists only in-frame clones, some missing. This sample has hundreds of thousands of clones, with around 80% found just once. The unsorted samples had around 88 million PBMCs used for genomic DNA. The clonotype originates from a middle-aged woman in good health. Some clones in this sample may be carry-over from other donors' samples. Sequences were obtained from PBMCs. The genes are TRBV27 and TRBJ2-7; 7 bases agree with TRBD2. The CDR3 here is CASSPTREASYEQYF. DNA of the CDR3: TGTGCCAGCAGTCCCACTCGGGAGGCATCCTACGAGCAGTACTTC.